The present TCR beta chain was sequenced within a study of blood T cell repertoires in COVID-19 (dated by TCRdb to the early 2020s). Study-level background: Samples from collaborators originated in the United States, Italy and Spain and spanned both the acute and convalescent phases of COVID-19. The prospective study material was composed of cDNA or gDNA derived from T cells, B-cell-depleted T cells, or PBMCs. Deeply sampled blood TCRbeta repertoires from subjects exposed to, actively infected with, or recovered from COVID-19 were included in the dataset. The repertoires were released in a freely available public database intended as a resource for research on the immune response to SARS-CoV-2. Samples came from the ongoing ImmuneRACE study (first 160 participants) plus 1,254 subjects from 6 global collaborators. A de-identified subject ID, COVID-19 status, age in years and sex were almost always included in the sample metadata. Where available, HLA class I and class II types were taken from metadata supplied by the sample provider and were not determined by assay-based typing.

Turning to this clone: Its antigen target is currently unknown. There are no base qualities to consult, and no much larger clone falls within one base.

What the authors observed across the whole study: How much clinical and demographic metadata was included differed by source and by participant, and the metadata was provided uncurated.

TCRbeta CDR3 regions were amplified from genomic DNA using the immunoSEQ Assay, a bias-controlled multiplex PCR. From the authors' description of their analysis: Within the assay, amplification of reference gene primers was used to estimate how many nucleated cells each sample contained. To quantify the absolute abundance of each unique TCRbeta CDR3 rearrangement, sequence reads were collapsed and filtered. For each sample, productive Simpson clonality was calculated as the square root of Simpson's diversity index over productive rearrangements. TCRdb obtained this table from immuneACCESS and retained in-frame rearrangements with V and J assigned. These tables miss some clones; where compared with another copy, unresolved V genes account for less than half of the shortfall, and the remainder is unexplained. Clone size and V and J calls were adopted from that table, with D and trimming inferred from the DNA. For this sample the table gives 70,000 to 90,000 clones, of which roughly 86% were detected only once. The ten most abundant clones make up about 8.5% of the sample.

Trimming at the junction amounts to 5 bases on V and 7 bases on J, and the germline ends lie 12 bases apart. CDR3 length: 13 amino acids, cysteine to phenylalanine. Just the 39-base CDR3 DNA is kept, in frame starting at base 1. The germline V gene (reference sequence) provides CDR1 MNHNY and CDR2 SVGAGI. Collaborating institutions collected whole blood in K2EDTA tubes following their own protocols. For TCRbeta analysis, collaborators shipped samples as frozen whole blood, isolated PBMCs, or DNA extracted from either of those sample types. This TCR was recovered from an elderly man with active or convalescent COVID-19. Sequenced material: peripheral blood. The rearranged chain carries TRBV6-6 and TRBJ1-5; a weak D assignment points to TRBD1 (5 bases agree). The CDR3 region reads CASSGPGLQPQHF. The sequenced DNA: TGTGCCAGCAGTGGTCCGGGACTGCAGCCCCAGCATTTT.